Presented here are 9 T cell receptor beta chains from one specimen sequenced in a study of T-cell memory formation after mild COVID-19 (dated by TCRdb to the early 2020s). The method was 5' RACE. The sample was run on an Illumina NovaSeq 6000. Starting from the raw public reads, TCRdb applied fastp trimming at Q25, assembled clones with MiXCR and retained in-frame beta chains. Every distinct CDR3 protein forms one entry, paired with its most common genes and DNA. This sample lists some 13,000 distinct CDR3 sequences; around 12% were detected once. 49% of the sample goes to the ten largest clones. The specimen sequenced was PBMCs or a T cell subset sorted from them (not recorded which). The receptors originated from an adult woman who had mild COVID-19 (a few samples of this study predate the infection). The sample titles of this study are shuffled in the database, so cell type and time point are left out; the donor was told from shared clones.

This clonotype was seen ten or more times. The V gene is TRBV7-2, the J gene TRBJ2-7, with TRBD1 matching 10 bases. Germline V gives CDR1 SGHTA, CDR2 FQGNSA. V shed 5 bases, J shed 2 bases, and the junction held 3 bases outside the gene matches. This CDR3 is 14 amino acids long. CDR3 residues: CASSPGQGTYEQYF. The CDR3 bases are TGTGCCAGCAGCCCGGGACAGGGGACCTACGAGCAGTACTTC.

Many counts were recorded for this clonotype. The chain carries TRBV15 and TRBJ1-2; D call uncertain. The CDR3 has 14 residues. Trimming took 0 bases from V and 4 from J, leaving 9 bases between them. Germline V gene data show CDR1 as LNHNV and CDR2 as YYDKDF (reference sequence). The CDR3 region has the DNA TGTGCCACCAGCAGAGATGAAGATATCTATGGCTACACCTTC. It specifies CATSRDEDIYGYTF.

This clonotype was picked up many times. The chain is built from TRBV5-6 and TRBJ1-2; possible D gene TRBD1, 5 bases. Trimming left V 0 bases short and J 4 bases short, with 10 bases between. Germline loops: CDR1 SGHDT, CDR2 YYEEEE. This CDR3 has 14 residues. CDR3 region: CASSLERGTYGYTF. The CDR3 nucleotides read TGTGCCAGCAGCTTGGAGAGGGGCACCTATGGCTACACCTTC.

There are many counts of this clonotype. The CDR3 sequence: CASRAGDYLTDTQYF. The CDR3 region has the DNA TGCGCCAGCAGGGCAGGGGACTACCTCACAGATACGCAGTATTTT. This chain links TRBV5-1 with TRBJ2-3; D is possibly TRBD2 (7 bases). The V and J ends lost 5 bases and 2 bases respectively, with 15 bases between them. This CDR3 has 15 residues. Germline CDR1 and CDR2: SGHRS and YFSETQ. Complete variable domain (other parts from reference TRBV5-1 and TRBJ2-3): KAGVTQTPRYLIKTRGQQVTLSCSPISGHRSVSWYQQTPGQGLQFLFEYFSETQRNKGNFPGRFSGRQFSNSRSEMNVSTLELGDSALYLCASRAGDYLTDTQYFGPGTRLTVL.

This clonotype came up a few times. The gene calls are TRBV14 and TRBJ1-1; no clear D gene. Germline-derived CDR1 and CDR2 are SGHDN and FVKESK. The CDR3 has 15 amino acids. The V gene lost 2 bases and the J gene lost 0 bases, with 10 bases spanning the gap. The CDR3 loop is CASSQISGLNTEAFF. CDR3 nucleotide sequence: TGTGCCAGCAGCCAAATAAGCGGCTTGAACACTGAAGCTTTCTTT. The entire variable domain, with the rest obtained from reference TRBV14 and TRBJ1-1, is as follows: EAGVTQFPSHSVIEKGQTVTLRCDPISGHDNLYWYRRVMGKEIKFLLHFVKESKQDESGMPNNRFLAERTGGTYSTLKVQPAELEDSGVYFCASSQISGLNTEAFFGQGTRLTVV.

There are many counts of this clonotype. The chain combines TRBV19 with TRBJ2-2, with TRBD1 identical over 7 bases. CDR3 length equals 17 residues. The V gene's germline CDR1 is LNHDA and CDR2 SQIVND (reference sequence). The V segment lost 4 bases and the J segment 1 base; nucleotides outside the gene matches: 9. CDR3 loop: CASSTYTGVLNTGELFF. CDR3 DNA: TGTGCCAGTAGTACCTATACAGGGGTCCTGAACACCGGGGAGCTGTTTTTT.

This clonotype was recorded many times. V usage is TRBV7-6 and J usage is TRBJ2-5; 10 nucleotides align to TRBD2. The CDR3 has 18 residues. Germline CDR1 and CDR2: SGHVS and FNYEAQ. Trimming took 1 base from V and 4 from J; bases not matched to a gene: 12. The CDR3 reads CASSLVARLAGELETQYF. CDR3 DNA: TGTGCCAGCAGCTTAGTCGCACGGCTAGCGGGAGAGCTAGAGACCCAGTACTTC.

This clonotype was counted many times. The chain has TRBV25-1 and TRBJ2-7; D gene ambiguous. This CDR3 has 12 residues. CDR1 and CDR2 from the germline V gene are MGHDK and SYGVNS. Trimming pared 6 bases from V and 3 bases from J, leaving 9 bases between. CDR3 region: CASSLSLYEQYF. CDR3 sequence (DNA): TGTGCCAGCAGCCTGTCACTCTACGAGCAGTACTTC.

Ten or more counts support this clonotype. J is TRBJ2-7 and V is TRBV10-3, with D uncertain. Germline V gives CDR1 ENHRY, CDR2 SYGVKD. The CDR3 runs 13 residues. Between the trimmed V and J ends, which lost 3 bases and 5 bases, there was a span of 11 bases. For the CDR3, the DNA is TGTGCCATCAGTGATTACGCAGGCGACGAGCAGTACTTC. Its translation: CAISDYAGDEQYF.